The 16 T cell receptor beta chains given below trace back to one sample, sequenced in a study of CDR3 diversity in severe acne. TCRdb re-analysed the PCR reads in MiXCR, keeping a single row per CDR3 protein. The data show more than 80,000 distinct CDR3 sequences, with approximately 49% seen just once and around a tenth held by the top ten. Sequencing was done on a sample of blood. These receptors were obtained from a male donor with severe acne vulgaris.

Regarding this clonotype: This sequence may be a read error, since a much larger clone differs from it by one base. CDR3 region: CASSDFEDNEELFF. In nucleotides, the CDR3 is TGTGCCAGCAGTGATTTCGAAGATAATGAAGAACTGTTTTTT. The chain is built from TRBV25-1 and TRBJ1-4; no reliable D call. The CDR3 spans 14 residues. The germline gives CDR1 MGHDK, CDR2 SYGVNS.

The chain is built from TRBV9 and TRBJ2-7; 9 bases are a match to TRBD1. There are 15 residues in the CDR3. The germline V gene encodes CDR1 SGDLS and CDR2 YYNGEE. Trimming removed 3 bases from V and 1 base from J; junction bases left unmatched: 5. In DNA, the CDR3 is TGTGCCAGCAGCGAGACAGGGGGAACGTCCTACGAGCAGTACTTC. Its translation: CASSETGGTSYEQYF.

The sample holds a few counts of this clonotype. V and J are TRBV24-1 and TRBJ1-2; 7 nucleotides line up with TRBD1. CDR1 and CDR2 (germline): KGHDR, SFDVKD. This CDR3 region has 14 residues. V dropped 3 bases and J dropped 7; count of bases not matched to a gene: 7. The CDR3 sequence is CATSDPDRAGGYTF. For the CDR3, the DNA is TGTGCCACCAGTGATCCTGACAGGGCGGGTGGCTACACCTTC.

Regarding this clonotype: Likely a read error: the CDR3 ends without its conserved phenylalanine or tryptophan. It is unclear where the CDR3 begins or ends on the DNA, so no DNA is shown, and the CDR3 is as TCRdb lists it. The J gene is TRBJ1-2, the V gene TRBV25-1; the DNA was not compared with TRBD1, the D call given in the table. The CDR3 length is 14 residues, termini included. Germline CDR1 MGHDK, CDR2 SYGVNS. The CDR3 protein is CASSELWRGYGHTL.

V is TRBV30 and J is TRBJ2-5, with 9 bases matching TRBD1. The ends lost 5 bases at V and 2 bases at J; junction bases unmatched: 3. Per germline, CDR1 GTSNPN and CDR2 SVGIG (reference sequence). The length of the CDR3 is 13 residues. This chain's CDR3 is CAWSGQGQETQYF. Here the CDR3 DNA reads TGTGCCTGGTCGGGACAGGGTCAAGAGACCCAGTACTTC.

This clonotype occurred a few times. The chain employs TRBV27 and TRBJ2-4, with D unclear. CDR3 length: 15 amino acids. The V gene's germline CDR1 is MNHEY and CDR2 SMNVEV (reference sequence). V lost 6 bases and J lost 0, with 12 bases in between. The CDR3 sequence: CASSRNSVAKNIQYF. The CDR3 DNA is TGTGCCAGCAGCAGGAACAGTGTAGCCAAAAACATTCAGTACTTC.

About this clonotype itself: The germline gene is not matched at one end of the junction; a read error may be the cause. The chain couples TRBV20-1 to TRBJ1-1; the D gene is possibly TRBD1 (6 bases). Germline CDR1 DFQATT, CDR2 SNEGSKA (reference sequence). CDR3 length: 13 amino acids. CDR3 sequence reads: CSATRTANTETFF. In DNA form, the CDR3 reads TGCAGTGCTACCAGGACAGCGAACACTGAAACTTTCTTT.

This clonotype showed up many times. The chain recombines TRBV19 with TRBJ2-2; no clear D. The CDR3 loop spans 11 amino acids. V was trimmed by 5 bases and J by 6 bases, leaving 4 bases between them. From germline, CDR1 is LNHDA and CDR2 SQIVND (reference sequence). The DNA for the CDR3 is TGTGCCAGTAGTCAAGCCGGGGAGCTGTTTTTT. It translates to CASSQAGELFF.

CDR3 nucleotide sequence: TGTGCCAGCAGTTACTCACGCGGCAGCCAGTTGGAAGCTTTCTTT. Amino acids: CASSYSRGSQLEAFF. The chain joins TRBV6-5 to TRBJ1-1, with no clear D. Trimming pared 0 bases from V and 8 bases from J, leaving 16 bases between. The germline V gene encodes CDR1 MNHEY and CDR2 SVGAGI. The length of the CDR3 is 15 residues.

This clonotype was found a few times. The chain couples TRBV7-9 to TRBJ1-2, with D unclear. With 3 bases removed from V and 4 bases from J, the gap between germline ends came to 15 bases. The CDR3 has 15 residues. Germline V gene lookup returns CDR1 SEHNR and CDR2 FQNEAQ (reference sequence). The CDR3 DNA reads TGTGCCAGCAGCTTCGACACCGGCTACCGCTATGGCTACACCTTC. Translating it yields CASSFDTGYRYGYTF.

The V call is TRBV9, the J call TRBJ1-3; 7 nucleotides agree with TRBD1. The length of the CDR3 is 15 residues. V lost 4 bases and J lost 5; bases outside the gene matches: 9. CDR1 is SGDLS and CDR2 is YYNGEE in the germline V gene. The CDR3 DNA reads TGTGCCAGCAGCACCCGGACAGGCCCTAGAAACACCATATATTTT. It codes for CASSTRTGPRNTIYF.

The CDR3 is CASSPQGQQGYTF. As DNA, the CDR3 is TGTGCCAGCAGCCCCCAGGGCCAACAGGGCTACACCTTC. The chain is built from TRBV6-5 and TRBJ1-2; perhaps TRBD1 as D (5 bases). V was pared by 6 bases and J by 8 bases, with 16 bases between. CDR3 length equals 13 residues. Germline V lookup: CDR1 MNHEY, CDR2 SVGAGI.

CDR3 DNA sequence: TGTGCCAGCACCGGAAGGACAGGGGAGCTGTTTTTT. Its protein is CASTGRTGELFF. The V gene is TRBV5-4, the J gene TRBJ2-2, with D possibly being TRBD1 (5 bases). The CDR3 runs to 12 residues. The V and J ends lost 6 bases and 8 bases respectively, with 11 bases between them. Germline assignment: CDR1 SGHNT and CDR2 YYREEE (reference sequence).

CDR3 sequence (DNA): TGTGCCAGTAGTAGGCTGGGGACACGGTATTCACCCCTCCACTTT. This gives the protein CASSRLGTRYSPLHF. The V call is TRBV19, the J call TRBJ1-6; tentative D call: TRBD1 (6 bases). The CDR3 contains 15 residues. V was clipped by 4 bases and J by 8 bases, with 15 bases between them. Germline lookup yields CDR1 LNHDA and CDR2 SQIVND (reference sequence).

In this sample, this clonotype turned up many times. The rearrangement joins TRBV7-6 to TRBJ2-3; 8 bases line up with TRBD1. The CDR3 extends over 14 amino acids. Germline assignment: CDR1 SGHVS and CDR2 FNYEAQ. Trimming removed 1 base from V and 6 bases from J; junction bases left unmatched: 3. CDR3 nucleotides: TGTGCCAGCAGCTTAGGACAGGGGATGGATACGCAGTATTTT. Protein sequence: CASSLGQGMDTQYF.

About this clonotype: A much larger clone differs by one base, so this may be a read error. The chain combines TRBV25-1 with TRBJ1-6, with 7 nucleotides matching TRBD1. This CDR3 has 15 residues. In germline, CDR1 is MGHDK, CDR2 SYGVNS. The CDR3 spells CASSTTGAGNSSLHF. The CDR3 DNA follows: TGTGCCAGCAGTACTACAGGGGCGGGTAATTCATCCCTCCACTTT.